The 5 T cell receptor beta chains presented below share a single source sample, sequenced in a study of blood T cell repertoires in COVID-19. Method: immunoSEQ multiplex PCR; TCRdb's copy keeps in-frame clones and lacks some. In the table there are about 330,000 clones, over 80% of which are singletons. Input material: PBMCs or T cells enriched from blood (not recorded which). The receptor source for this set is a young man who had recovered from COVID-19.

This clone was recorded only once. This chain connects TRBV28 to TRBJ1-2, with D possibly being TRBD1 (5 bases). The CDR3 length is 14 residues. Germline-derived CDR1 and CDR2 are MDHEN and SYDVKM. V shed 3 bases and J shed 0 bases, with 8 bases lying between them. For the CDR3, the DNA is TGTGCCAGCAGTTTCGCAGGGACTAACTATGGCTACACCTTC. Translated, it gives CASSFAGTNYGYTF.

The chain links TRBV21-1 to TRBJ1-5. TRBV21-1 is tagged as a pseudogene. The CDR3 extends over 12 amino acids. DNA of the CDR3: TGTGCCAGCAGACCCATAGATCAGCCCCAGCATTTT. Residues: CASRPIDQPQHF.

This chain uses TRBV7-9 with TRBJ2-3; TRBD1 aligns across 8 bases. Germline V gives CDR1 SEHNR, CDR2 FQNEAQ (reference sequence). Germline trimming cut 4 bases from V and 4 bases from J; bases unmatched to any gene: 10. The CDR3 has 16 amino acids. The CDR3 nucleotides read TGTGCCAGCAGCTCGACGGACAGGGTTCGTTCAGATACGCAGTATTTT. As protein: CASSSTDRVRSDTQYF.

This clone appeared a few times. The V and J genes are TRBV28 and TRBJ1-2; a possible D gene is TRBD1 (6 bases). V was pared by 4 bases and J by 8 bases, with 11 bases between. Germline V lookup: CDR1 MDHEN, CDR2 SYDVKM. CDR3 size: 12 residues. CDR3 residues: CASSSSGVGYTF. DNA of the CDR3: TGTGCCAGCAGTTCCTCAGGGGTCGGCTACACCTTC.

For the CDR3, the DNA is TGTGCCAGCAGTTTAAACCCACAGGGGGGGAGCTATGGCTACACCTTC. Its protein is CASSLNPQGGSYGYTF. This chain connects TRBV27 to TRBJ1-2; 8 nucleotides match TRBD1. CDR3 length: 16 residues. V was clipped by 2 bases and J by 4 bases; unmatched bases: 9. From germline, CDR1 is MNHEY and CDR2 SMNVEV (reference sequence).